Presented here are 26 T cell receptor beta chains from one specimen sequenced in a study of identical twins. MiXCR was run by TCRdb on the 5' RACE reads, yielding one entry per CDR3 protein. The table lists about 250,000 distinct CDR3 sequences, roughly 8.7% of them singletons. Separately, the same data were catalogued under a study of yellow fever vaccine responses in identical twins.

Material: CD8+ T cells sorted from blood. All receptors come from a woman aged 18-29 years in good health.

This clonotype was found a few times. The genes are TRBV6-2 or TRBV6-3 and TRBJ2-5; TRBD2 matches 10 bases. V dropped 0 bases and J dropped 5; count of bases not matched to a gene: 18. Germline CDR1 reads MNHEY; CDR2 reads SVGEGT. CDR3 size: 20 residues. The CDR3 spells CASSYSIDVGEREGWETQYF. The CDR3 DNA follows: TGTGCCAGCAGTTACTCGATAGATGTTGGTGAGCGGGAGGGGTGGGAGACCCAGTACTTC.

The rearrangement joins TRBV4-3 to TRBJ2-1, with D perhaps matching TRBD1 (5 bases). CDR3 size: 15 residues. Germline V gene data show CDR1 as LGHNA and CDR2 as YSLEER. V lost 0 bases, J lost 6 bases, and 12 bases lay in between. The CDR3 sequence: CASSQDQRQSNEQFF. CDR3 bases: TGCGCCAGCAGCCAAGATCAGCGACAGTCCAATGAGCAGTTCTTC.

The chain carries TRBV20-1 and TRBJ2-2; a weak D match, TRBD2 (5 bases). The CDR3 contains 14 residues. CDR1 and CDR2 from the germline V gene are DFQATT and SNEGSKA (reference sequence). V lost 0 bases and J 6 bases, leaving 11 bases between the germline ends. The CDR3 protein is CSARDFGGSGELFF. CDR3 nucleotide sequence: TGCAGTGCTAGAGATTTTGGCGGGTCCGGGGAGCTGTTTTTT.

The gene calls are TRBV2 and TRBJ2-7; 9 positions agree with TRBD2. The CDR3 spans 13 residues. With 8 bases clipped from V and 3 bases from J, the junction kept 5 bases outside the gene matches. Germline assignment: CDR1 SNHLY and CDR2 FYNNEI. CDR3 bases: TGTGCCAGCCACAATAGCGGGAGCTACGAGCAGTACTTC. Encoded protein: CASHNSGSYEQYF.

This clonotype was recorded many times. The V gene is TRBV29-1, the J gene TRBJ1-1; D is unclear. Trimming took 4 bases from V and 4 from J, leaving 4 bases between them. The CDR3 spans 10 residues. Per germline, CDR1 SQVTM and CDR2 ANQGSEA. DNA for the CDR3: TGCAGCGTTGGTGGCACTGAAGCTTTCTTT. Protein product: CSVGGTEAFF.

This clonotype has only a few counts. The chain combines TRBV10-3 with TRBJ2-1; D perhaps matches TRBD1 (6 bases). Trimming cost V 0 bases and J 6 bases, with 15 bases left between them. This CDR3 has 16 amino acids. CDR1 and CDR2 (germline): ENHRY, SYGVKD. As DNA, the CDR3 is TGTGCCATCAGTGAGTCGACCCAGGGGTGGGGCAATGAGCAGTTCTTC. As protein: CAISESTQGWGNEQFF.

This clonotype was counted between two and nine times. The chain couples TRBV9 to TRBJ2-2; 12 nucleotides align to TRBD1. This CDR3 has 15 amino acids. The V gene end was trimmed by 5 bases and the J gene end by 6 bases; junction bases not matched to a gene: 5. Germline lookup yields CDR1 SGDLS and CDR2 YYNGEE. CDR3 in amino acids: CASSLGQGAAGELFF. The DNA of the CDR3 is TGTGCCAGCAGTTTGGGACAGGGGGCGGCCGGGGAGCTGTTTTTT.

This clonotype showed up many times. The genes are TRBV29-1 and TRBJ1-2; possible D gene TRBD1, 5 bases. This CDR3 contains 15 residues. From germline, CDR1 is SQVTM and CDR2 ANQGSEA. Trimming cost V 0 bases and J 2 bases, with 13 bases left between them. The CDR3 DNA reads as TGCAGCGTTGAAGATCGGTGGGGGGGGAACTATGGCTACACCTTC. Translated, it gives CSVEDRWGGNYGYTF.

This clonotype was detected many times. CDR3 in amino acids: CASSPTPGGGGEQYF. CDR3 DNA: TGCGCCAGCAGCCCTACACCCGGGGGGGGAGGCGAGCAGTACTTC. The chain links TRBV5-1 to TRBJ2-7, with TRBD2 identical over 8 bases. J was trimmed by 6 bases and V by 4 bases; bases with no gene match: 12. This CDR3 region has 15 residues. Looked up from germline, CDR1 is SGHRS and CDR2 is YFSETQ.

The chain carries TRBV5-1 and TRBJ2-7, with a weak D call TRBD2 (5 bases). Germline lookup yields CDR1 SGHRS and CDR2 YFSETQ. This CDR3 contains 16 residues. V gave up 0 bases and J gave up 1 base, with 14 bases separating them. The CDR3 protein is CASSLAVVSESYEQYF. The CDR3 region has the DNA TGCGCCAGCAGCTTGGCCGTGGTTAGCGAGTCCTACGAGCAGTACTTC.

There are a few counts of this clonotype. The chain employs TRBV20-1 and TRBJ2-7; D possibly matches TRBD1 or TRBD2 (5 bases each). Germline CDR1 is DFQATT and CDR2 is SNEGSKA (reference sequence). V was shortened by 5 bases and J by 0 bases, with 14 bases between the two germline ends. This CDR3 contains 14 residues. CDR3 nucleotide sequence: TGCAGTGCTCACGGGGCAACTTTCTCCTACGAGCAGTACTTC. This gives the protein CSAHGATFSYEQYF.

J is TRBJ2-1 and V is TRBV7-8; TRBD1 matches 10 bases. This CDR3 contains 15 residues. The germline V gene has CDR1 SGHVS and CDR2 FQNEAQ. V was clipped by 1 base and J by 8 bases; unmatched bases: 5. The chain's CDR3 is CASSLVRQGADEQFF. CDR3 in DNA: TGTGCCAGCAGCTTAGTTCGACAGGGGGCGGATGAGCAGTTCTTC.

The chain combines TRBV6-1 with TRBJ2-5, with 10 positions matching TRBD1. The germline V gene has CDR1 MNHNS and CDR2 SASEGT. V lost 6 bases and J lost 6; bases outside the gene matches: 10. The CDR3 spans 15 residues. Written as DNA, the CDR3 is TGTGCCAGCAGCCCCCGGGACAGGGGCCAGCAGACCCAGTACTTC. Translated, it gives CASSPRDRGQQTQYF.

The genes are TRBV24-1 and TRBJ1-2, with D hard to call. There are 12 residues in the CDR3. Germline V gives CDR1 KGHDR, CDR2 SFDVKD. V was clipped by 5 bases and J by 4 bases, with 7 bases between them. CDR3 sequence: CATSGRTYGYTF. CDR3 nucleotide sequence: TGTGCCACCAGTGGGCGGACCTATGGCTACACCTTC.

This clonotype has only a few counts. The V gene is TRBV4-3, the J gene TRBJ2-1; 8 bases map to TRBD2. The CDR3 is 18 amino acids. Germline trimming cut 1 base from V and 1 base from J; bases unmatched to any gene: 9. Germline V gene data show CDR1 as LGHNA and CDR2 as YSLEER. CDR3 sequence reads: CASSQGLAGVKSYNEQFF. For the CDR3, the DNA is TGCGCCAGCAGCCAAGGGCTAGCGGGTGTAAAATCCTACAATGAGCAGTTCTTC.

This clonotype was picked up a small number of times. The chain combines TRBV4-3 with TRBJ2-7; possibly TRBD2 for D (5 bases). The ends were cut back, 2 bases at V and 2 bases at J, with 7 bases in the middle. CDR1 and CDR2 from the germline V gene are LGHNA and YSLEER. CDR3 length equals 13 residues. CDR3 nucleotide sequence: TGCGCCAGCAGCCAACGGCGGGCCTACGAGCAGTACTTC. Encoded protein: CASSQRRAYEQYF.

The rearrangement joins TRBV2 to TRBJ2-1; TRBD2 matches at 9 bases. J lost 0 bases, V lost 3 bases, and 6 bases had no gene match. CDR1 and CDR2 (germline): SNHLY, FYNNEI. The CDR3 runs to 17 residues. The CDR3 nucleotides read TGTGCCAGCAGTGAGGGGGTTAGCGGGAGCTCCTACAATGAGCAGTTCTTC. This sequence encodes CASSEGVSGSSYNEQFF.

This clonotype was seen more than once but under ten times. The chain uses TRBV4-3 and TRBJ2-1; a possible D gene is TRBD2 (6 bases). This CDR3 has 16 residues. V lost 0 bases and J 5 bases, leaving 14 bases between the germline ends. CDR1 and CDR2 (germline): LGHNA, YSLEER. CDR3 sequence reads: CASSQDFSGSHNEQFF. The CDR3 DNA is TGCGCCAGCAGCCAAGATTTTAGCGGTAGCCACAATGAGCAGTTCTTC.

The chain joins TRBV7-6 to TRBJ2-7, with a weak D call TRBD2 (6 bases). The germline V gene has CDR1 SGHVS and CDR2 FNYEAQ. The length of the CDR3 is 13 residues. The V end was cut by 2 bases, the J end by 5 bases, with 10 bases between. The CDR3 is CASSLYRGDEQYF. CDR3 in DNA: TGTGCCAGCAGCTTATACCGCGGGGACGAGCAGTACTTC.

The V gene is TRBV5-1, the J gene TRBJ2-5; 8 bases are a match to TRBD2. CDR3 size: 14 residues. The germline CDR1 and CDR2 sequences are SGHRS and YFSETQ. After removal of 0 bases from V and 4 bases from J, the junction contained 2 bases not matched to a gene. DNA for the CDR3: TGCGCCAGCAGCTTGGAGCTAGCGGGAGAGACCCAGTACTTC. It translates to CASSLELAGETQYF.

J is TRBJ2-5 and V is TRBV11-2; D may be TRBD2 (5 bases). Germline-derived CDR1 and CDR2 are SGHAT and FQNNGV. The CDR3 extends over 17 amino acids. V lost 1 base to trimming and J lost 2 bases, with 17 bases between them. The CDR3 sequence is CASSLGLRTTIQETQYF. The CDR3 nucleotides read TGTGCCAGCAGCTTAGGTCTTCGCACGACTATACAAGAGACCCAGTACTTC. Full variable domain (outside the CDR3, taken from reference TRBV11-2 and TRBJ2-5): EAGVAQSPRYKIIEKRQSVAFWCNPISGHATLYWYQQILGQGPKLLIQFQNNGVVDDSQLPKDRFSAERLKGVDSTLKIQPAKLEDSAVYLCASSLGLRTTIQETQYFGPGTRLLVL.

This clonotype came up a few times. The gene calls are TRBV28 and TRBJ2-1; D uncertain. The CDR3 covers 16 residues. Germline lookup yields CDR1 MDHEN and CDR2 SYDVKM. Between the trimmed V and J ends, which lost 6 bases and 4 bases, there was a span of 19 bases. The DNA of the CDR3 is TGTGCCAGCAGCCTCCTTTTTTCGAGGCAGTACAATGAGCAGTTCTTC. It specifies CASSLLFSRQYNEQFF.

This clonotype came up many times. The genes are TRBV5-6 and TRBJ2-1, with D hard to call. The V and J ends lost 4 bases and 5 bases respectively, with 10 bases between them. The CDR3 is 13 amino acids. The germline CDR1 and CDR2 sequences are SGHDT and YYEEEE. In DNA, the CDR3 is TGTGCCAGCAGCCTTGGAACGCACAATGAGCAGTTCTTC. Its protein product is CASSLGTHNEQFF.

This clonotype turned up a few times. V usage is TRBV9 and J usage is TRBJ2-2; the D is unclear. Per germline, CDR1 SGDLS and CDR2 YYNGEE. V lost 0 bases, J lost 5 bases, and 11 bases lay in between. This CDR3 is built from 15 residues. The CDR3 is CASSVEGFGTGELFF. Here the CDR3 DNA reads TGTGCCAGCAGCGTAGAAGGGTTTGGGACCGGGGAGCTGTTTTTT.

This clonotype was detected many times. J is TRBJ2-1 and V is TRBV24-1; D remains ambiguous. Germline values: CDR1 KGHDR, CDR2 SFDVKD. The CDR3 is 13 residues long. V was pared by 4 bases and J by 7 bases, with 10 bases between. The CDR3 spells CATSEVRSNEQFF. DNA of the CDR3: TGTGCCACCAGTGAGGTAAGGAGTAATGAGCAGTTCTTC.

In its sample, this clonotype was seen many times. The gene calls are TRBV7-9 and TRBJ2-7; either TRBD1 or TRBD2 may supply D (5 bases each). The CDR3 totals 13 residues. Germline loops: CDR1 SEHNR, CDR2 FQNEAQ (reference sequence). Trimming took off 1 base at V and 2 bases at J, with 6 bases between the two ends. CDR3 in amino acids: CASSLEGPYEQYF. Written as DNA, the CDR3 is TGTGCCAGCAGCTTAGAGGGACCCTACGAGCAGTACTTC.